What follows is one TCR beta chain and its context. The antigen is undetermined. This entry belongs to a study of vaccination and CD4 T cells after COVID-19. Study-wide background: Overlapping spike peptides served as the stimulus for the cells. These peptides came from SARS-CoV-2 and from the common cold coronaviruses HCoV-NL63, HCoV-OC43 and HCoV-229E.

Regarding treatment: roughly 11-day PBMC culture with coronavirus spike peptide pools or control peptides (ViraFEST assay). ViraFEST sequenced TCRs after peptide-pool expansion of antigen-specific T cells. Sequencing of cultured CD4+ T cell DNA used the Oncomine TCR Beta short-read assay. TCRdb analysed the PCR reads with MiXCR anew, one entry per CDR3 protein. The sample holds roughly 14,000 distinct CDR3 sequences, under 60% seen once. The germline V and J ends were trimmed by 2 bases and 7 bases, with 17 bases remaining between them. Germline V gives CDR1 MDHEN, CDR2 SYDVKM. The CDR3 is 16 amino acids.

The sample in question was CD4+ T cells from blood, cultured in vitro, obtained before SARS-CoV-2 vaccination. The source is a human donor who had recovered from COVID-19. This chain joins TRBV28 and TRBJ2-2; D is tentatively TRBD1 or TRBD2 (5 bases each). CDR3 coding DNA: TGTGCCAGCAGTTTACGGGAAAGGGGCGCACACGGGGAGCTGTTTTTT. This codes for CASSLRERGAHGELFF.